The 14 T cell receptor beta chains presented below share a single source sample, sequenced in a study of T cell changes during pregnancy in multiple sclerosis. Libraries were prepared by immunoSEQ multiplex PCR; TCRdb keeps only in-frame clonotypes and omits some of them. Seen here are about 55,000 clones, approximately 90% observed once, and the top ten hold around 0.57%. The sample consisted of CD4+ T cells from peripheral blood mononuclear cells, taken in the first trimester of pregnancy. These receptors came from a female donor with multiple sclerosis, enrolled in a pregnancy study.

This chain uses TRBV7-3 with TRBJ2-1, with 10 bases identical to TRBD2. Losses at the gene ends were 7 bases for V and 7 bases for J; bases not matched to a gene: 10. The germline V gene has CDR1 SGHTA and CDR2 FQGTGA. This CDR3 has 15 residues. CDR3 nucleotides: TGTGCCAGCACTAAGGGGGGTAGCGGGGGGAATGAGCAGTTCTTC. It encodes CASTKGGSGGNEQFF.

This chain joins TRBV27 and TRBJ2-2; possibly TRBD1 for D (7 bases). This CDR3 region has 15 residues. The germline V gene has CDR1 MNHEY and CDR2 SMNVEV (reference sequence). Trimming removed 3 bases from V and 3 bases from J, with 11 bases in between. The CDR3 here is CASSLIRGDTGELFF. In DNA form, the CDR3 reads TGTGCCAGCAGTTTGATCAGGGGGGACACCGGGGAGCTGTTTTTT.

The chain is built from TRBV27 and TRBJ2-2; D unclear. Germline V CDR1 and CDR2: MNHEY, SMNVEV (reference sequence). The CDR3 is made up of 14 amino acids. Trimming took off 5 bases at V and 0 bases at J, with 7 bases between the two ends. CDR3 coding DNA: TGTGCCAGCAGTCGGGTCCCGAACACCGGGGAGCTGTTTTTT. It yields the protein CASSRVPNTGELFF.

The chain links TRBV5-1 to TRBJ2-5, with D possibly TRBD2 on 6 matching bases. The CDR3 length is 16 residues. V was pared by 4 bases and J by 7 bases, with 23 bases between. Per the germline V gene, CDR1 is SGHRS and CDR2 is YFSETQ. The CDR3 protein is CASSLYPRDSSGTQYF. DNA of the CDR3: TGCGCCAGCAGCCTATACCCCCGGGACTCGAGCGGGACCCAGTACTTC.

V gene TRBV5-6 combines with J gene TRBJ2-7; D might be TRBD2 (6 bases). With 3 bases removed from V and 4 bases from J, the gap between germline ends came to 20 bases. The CDR3 runs 16 residues. Germline lookup yields CDR1 SGHDT and CDR2 YYEEEE. The CDR3 DNA is TGTGCCAGCAGCTCTCGGAGGGGTCAGGGTGGTTACGAGCAGTACTTC. It encodes CASSSRRGQGGYEQYF.

V is TRBV11-2 and J is TRBJ2-5, with no clear D. The V end was cut by 2 bases, the J end by 2 bases, with 9 bases between. Germline CDR1 SGHAT, CDR2 FQNNGV. The CDR3 sequence is 14 residues long. The CDR3 nucleotides read TGTGCCAGCAGCTTATCTCTCTTTCAAGAGACCCAGTACTTC. Its translation is CASSLSLFQETQYF.

The rearrangement uses TRBV9 and TRBJ2-2; D is unclear. The CDR3 is 12 residues long. The V gene lost 4 bases and the J gene lost 3 bases, with 4 bases spanning the gap. Germline-derived CDR1 and CDR2 are SGDLS and YYNGEE. CDR3: CASSYYTGELFF. For the CDR3, the DNA is TGTGCCAGCAGCTACTACACCGGGGAGCTGTTTTTT. The entire variable domain, with the rest obtained from reference TRBV9 and TRBJ2-2, is as follows: DSGVTQTPKHLITATGQRVTLRCSPRSGDLSVYWYQQSLDQGLQFLIQYYNGEERAKGNILERFSAQQFPDLHSELNLSSLELGDSALYFCASSYYTGELFFGEGSRLTVL.

This clone was counted a few times. V is TRBV18 and J is TRBJ1-6; D perhaps matches TRBD1 (6 bases). Germline V gene sequence: CDR1 KGHSH, CDR2 LQKENI. The ends were cut back, 3 bases at V and 9 bases at J, with 12 bases in the middle. The CDR3 is made up of 14 amino acids. CDR3 DNA: TGTGCCAGCTCACCCTGGACAGAAGGTTCACCCCTCCACTTT. This translates into CASSPWTEGSPLHF.

The chain has TRBV9 and TRBJ2-3; 9 bases are shared with TRBD1. The germline V gene encodes CDR1 SGDLS and CDR2 YYNGEE. CDR3 size: 17 residues. J was trimmed by 0 bases and V by 2 bases; bases with no gene match: 7. The CDR3 reads CASSVLGQGASTDTQYF. The CDR3 nucleotides are TGTGCCAGCAGCGTGCTGGGACAGGGTGCTAGCACAGATACGCAGTATTTT.

The rearrangement links TRBV18 to TRBJ1-1; TRBD1 might be the D (5 bases). This CDR3 spans 15 amino acids. Trimming left V 2 bases short and J 1 base short, with 11 bases between. Germline V CDR1 and CDR2: KGHSH, LQKENI. The CDR3 DNA is TGTGCCAGCTCACCATATGTCAGGGCGAACACTGAAGCTTTCTTT. Its protein product is CASSPYVRANTEAFF. Full variable domain (remainder filled in from reference TRBV18 and TRBJ1-1): NAGVMQNPRHLVRRRGQEARLRCSPMKGHSHVYWYRQLPEEGLKFMVYLQKENIIDESGMPKERFSAEFPKEGPSILRIQQVVRGDSAAYFCASSPYVRANTEAFFGQGTRLTVV.

The CDR3 loop is CASSFGGNTIYF. CDR3 coding DNA: TGTGCCAGCAGCTTCGGTGGAAACACCATATATTTT. The chain joins TRBV7-9 to TRBJ1-3, with no clear D. Trimming pared 3 bases from V and 3 bases from J, leaving 3 bases between. Germline V gives CDR1 SEHNR, CDR2 FQNEAQ (reference sequence). The CDR3 has 12 amino acids.

There are a few counts of this clone. The chain is built from TRBV29-1 and TRBJ1-1; D unresolved. V was trimmed by 4 bases and J by 3 bases, leaving 6 bases between them. Germline CDR1 is SQVTM and CDR2 is ANQGSEA. The CDR3 length is 11 residues. This chain's CDR3 is CSVVRDTEAFF. The CDR3 DNA reads TGCAGCGTTGTCCGGGACACTGAAGCTTTCTTT. Together with reference TRBV29-1 and TRBJ1-1, the CDR3 gives the full variable domain: SAVISQKPSRDICQRGTSLTIQCQVDSQVTMMFWYRQQPGQSLTLIATANQGSEATYESGFVIDKFPISRPNLTFSTLTVSNMSPEDSSIYLCSVVRDTEAFFGQGTRLTVV.

V usage is TRBV13 and J usage is TRBJ1-1, with a tentative D call TRBD1 (5 bases). Germline values: CDR1 PRHDT, CDR2 FYEKMQ (reference sequence). The germline V and J ends were trimmed by 1 base and 1 base, with 16 bases remaining between them. The CDR3 runs 17 residues. The CDR3 nucleotides are TGTGCCAGCAGCTTAGTTCGGGTCAGCAGGGCGAACACTGAAGCTTTCTTT. This codes for CASSLVRVSRANTEAFF.

The sample holds one count of this clone. The chain couples TRBV6-5 to TRBJ2-7, with a weak D call TRBD1 (5 bases). Germline V gene lookup returns CDR1 MNHEY and CDR2 SVGAGI. This CDR3 is 15 amino acids long. V was clipped by 4 bases and J by 0 bases, with 13 bases between them. CDR3 DNA sequence: TGTGCCAGCAGTTTTTCCAGGGTGAGCTCCTACGAGCAGTACTTC. Residues: CASSFSRVSSYEQYF.